This T cell receptor beta chain was documented in a study of cytomegalovirus exposure and HLA in healthy donors. Findings and caveats of the study: Most of the CMV-associated TCR beta chains (in a later analysis) appeared to be HLA-restricted. Per published accounts, TCR beta sequences correctly predicted the HLA-A and HLA-B alleles of most subjects. Cytomegalovirus-associated status was assigned to approximately 160 TCR beta chains. The number of N-insertions in an Asian-associated ancestry cluster was reportedly below the roughly 660-donor mean in a later analysis.

V lost 5 bases to trimming and J lost 0 bases; unmatched junction nucleotides: 5. The CDR3 spans 15 residues. Germline CDR1 and CDR2: SGHTA and FQGNSA. 60 Vbeta and 13 Jbeta primers were used in PCR. Sequencing was performed with immunoSEQ multiplex PCR; in TCRdb, only in-frame clones are kept and a portion is missing. The repertoire holds under 200,000 clones, with around 83% as singletons. Comment on this clone: What it binds is not known.

The source is a male donor in good health and CMV-seropositive. Sequencing was carried out using PBMCs. This chain connects TRBV7-2 to TRBJ2-3; 7 nucleotides line up with TRBD2. CDR3 in DNA: TGTGCCAGCAGCCGGGACTACCTCAGCACAGATACGCAGTATTTT. Its translation is CASSRDYLSTDTQYF.